This T cell receptor beta chain came from a study of blood T cell repertoires in COVID-19. Study overall: Spain, Italy and the United States supplied samples that represented acute and convalescent COVID-19. Nucleic acid was either cDNA or gDNA, and it came from T cells, B-cell-depleted T cells, or PBMCs.

Authors' analysis steps: For nucleated cells, counts were estimated from reference gene primer amplification. Clones were read by immunoSEQ multiplex PCR, and TCRdb kept only the in-frame ones, dropping some. From that table come the V and J calls and clone size; the DNA was used to work out D and trimming. The sample has about 180,000 clones, roughly 83% seen once. The source of this sequence is a human donor in a cohort sampled during active COVID-19. Sequencing was performed on peripheral blood.

The chain's CDR3 is CATRSGISYEQYF. In DNA, the CDR3 is TGTGCCACCCGGTCCGGTATCTCCTACGAGCAGTACTTC. This chain uses TRBV10-3 with TRBJ2-7; no firm D call. From germline, CDR1 is ENHRY and CDR2 SYGVKD. V was trimmed by 10 bases and J by 0 bases, leaving 13 bases between them. The CDR3 has 13 residues.